This T cell receptor beta chain was sequenced for a study of blood T cell repertoires in COVID-19 (dated by TCRdb to the early 2020s). For the wider study: Samples covering the acute and convalescent phases of COVID-19 were provided by collaborators in the United States, Italy and Spain. The prospective study material was composed of cDNA or gDNA derived from T cells, B-cell-depleted T cells, or PBMCs. Nearly every sample came with metadata listing a de-identified subject ID, COVID-19 status, age in years and sex. Where HLA class I and class II types were available, the types were taken from metadata supplied by the sample provider, not from assay-based typing. Samples were obtained from the ongoing ImmuneRACE study (first 160 participants) and from about 1,300 subjects provided by 6 global collaborators. A freely available public database, intended as a resource for researchers studying the immune response to SARS-CoV-2, is where the repertoires were released. Deeply sampled blood TCRbeta repertoires from subjects exposed to, actively infected with, or recovered from COVID-19 were included in the dataset. Study-level results and caveats: The amount of clinical and demographic metadata varied by source and participant and was provided uncurated.

In the prospective study, participants were about 18 to 90 years old, resided in approximately 22 geographic areas of the United States, and were enrolled through a virtual design. Cohort assignment in the prospective study relied on participant-reported clinical history from a screening survey and a study questionnaire. Recovered participants in ImmuneRACE Cohort 3 were defined by two consecutive negative NP/OP PCR tests, clearance by a healthcare professional, or resolution of symptoms. Each participant in the prospective study had whole blood, serum and a nasopharyngeal or oropharyngeal swab collected by mobile phlebotomists. Prospective study participants could optionally give additional blood draws and questionnaires over an approximately two-month period. Blood samples from the prospective study were shipped frozen or at room temperature prior to DNA extraction. Its CDR3 holds 15 amino acids, cysteine through phenylalanine. Here the CDR3 DNA is all that survives: 45 bases in frame from base 1. Trimming accounts for 5 bases at V and 0 bases at J, while the number of junction bases matched to no gene is 6. Per the germline V gene (reference sequence), LNHDA is the CDR1 and SQIVND is the CDR2.

This clone was recorded once. Its antigen remains undetermined. No much larger clone is present one base from it, and per-base qualities are unavailable. The immunoSEQ Assay, a bias-controlled multiplex PCR, was used to amplify TCRbeta CDR3 regions from genomic DNA. Turning to the authors' computational methods: Nucleated cell counts per sample were estimated from amplification of reference gene primers within the assay. Sequence reads were collapsed and filtered to measure the absolute abundance of every unique TCRbeta CDR3 rearrangement. Productive Simpson clonality was computed per sample as the square root of Simpson's diversity index over productive rearrangements. TCRdb mirrors the immuneACCESS table, restricted to in-frame sequences. Some clones are absent from its copies; in checked studies, under half trace to an unresolved V gene, and the reason for the others is unknown. V and J calls and clone size are as listed in that table; D and trimming were resolved from the DNA. For this sample the table gives under 200,000 clones, of which under 90% were detected only once. Approximately 7.3% of the sample is taken by the ten largest.

Here the chain combines TRBV19 and TRBJ1-2; 7 middle bases align to TRBD1. The sequencing sample was made of PBMCs or T cells enriched from blood (not recorded which). The source is a man aged 45-65 years who had recovered from COVID-19. The nucleotides are TGTGCCAGTAGTCCCACCCAGGGGGCTAACTATGGCTACACCTTC. This yields the protein CASSPTQGANYGYTF.